The clone carrying this T cell receptor beta chain has just one count. Its antigen is as yet unknown. CDR1 is SGHVS, CDR2 FQNEAQ, per germline. Trimming took 5 bases from V and 9 from J, leaving 23 bases between them. The CDR3 has 16 residues. The data were produced by immunoSEQ multiplex PCR, yet TCRdb's version contains in-frame clones alone and is incomplete. The sample has about 93,000 clones; nearly 90% are singletons. The source of the sample is a study of T cell responses to AZD1222 COVID-19 vaccine. General study points: Every sample of the repertoires postdated the peak T cell response. Elevations in Spike-specific TCR breadth and depth followed administration of two AZD1222 doses. Clonal diversity may have been underestimated in mostly white British donors.

Specimen: peripheral blood, collected on day 0 of MenACWY control vaccination. The chain carries TRBV7-8 and TRBJ1-5; D call uncertain. The clonotype originates from an adult in good health. Here the CDR3 DNA reads TGTGCCAGCAGCCTACCGACCCTGCTCAATGATCGGCCCCAGCATTTT. Residues: CASSLPTLLNDRPQHF.